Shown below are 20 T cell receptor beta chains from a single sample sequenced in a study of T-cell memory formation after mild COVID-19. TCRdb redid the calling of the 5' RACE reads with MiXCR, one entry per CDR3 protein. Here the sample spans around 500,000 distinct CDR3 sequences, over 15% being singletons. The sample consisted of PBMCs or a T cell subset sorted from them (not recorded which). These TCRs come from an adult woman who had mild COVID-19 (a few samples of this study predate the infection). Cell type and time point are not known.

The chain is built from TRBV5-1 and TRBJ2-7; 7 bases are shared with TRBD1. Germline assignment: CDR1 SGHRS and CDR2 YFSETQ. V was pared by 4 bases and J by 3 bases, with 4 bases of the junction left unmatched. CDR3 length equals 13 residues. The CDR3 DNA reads TGCGCCAGCAGCCACCAGGGGGTCTACGAGCAGTACTTC. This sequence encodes CASSHQGVYEQYF.

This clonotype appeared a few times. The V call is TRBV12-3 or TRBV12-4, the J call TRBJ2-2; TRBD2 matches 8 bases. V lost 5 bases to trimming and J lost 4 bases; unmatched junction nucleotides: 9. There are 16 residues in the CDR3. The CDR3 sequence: CASSPPAGGGTGELFF. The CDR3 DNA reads TGTGCCAGCAGTCCCCCCGCGGGGGGTGGCACCGGGGAGCTGTTTTTT.

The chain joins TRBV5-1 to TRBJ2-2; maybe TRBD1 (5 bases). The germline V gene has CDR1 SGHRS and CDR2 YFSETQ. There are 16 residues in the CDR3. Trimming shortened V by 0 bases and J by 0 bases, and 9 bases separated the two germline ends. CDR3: CASSLAAQANTGELFF. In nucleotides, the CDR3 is TGCGCCAGCAGCTTGGCTGCACAGGCGAACACCGGGGAGCTGTTTTTT.

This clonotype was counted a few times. This CDR3 is CASSPQGATQYF. In DNA form, the CDR3 reads TGCGCCAGCAGCCCCCAGGGTGCCACGCAGTATTTT. J is TRBJ2-3 and V is TRBV5-1; TRBD1 is a possible D gene (5 bases). CDR3 length: 12 residues. The ends were cut back, 4 bases at V and 9 bases at J, with 12 bases in the middle. Germline loops: CDR1 SGHRS, CDR2 YFSETQ.

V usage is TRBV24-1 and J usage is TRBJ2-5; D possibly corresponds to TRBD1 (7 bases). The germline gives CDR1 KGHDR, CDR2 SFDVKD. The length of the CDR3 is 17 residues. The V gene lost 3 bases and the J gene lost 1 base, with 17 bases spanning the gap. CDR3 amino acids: CATSDPGGGTAQETQYF. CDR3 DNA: TGTGCCACCAGTGATCCCGGAGGGGGGACAGCCCAAGAGACCCAGTACTTC.

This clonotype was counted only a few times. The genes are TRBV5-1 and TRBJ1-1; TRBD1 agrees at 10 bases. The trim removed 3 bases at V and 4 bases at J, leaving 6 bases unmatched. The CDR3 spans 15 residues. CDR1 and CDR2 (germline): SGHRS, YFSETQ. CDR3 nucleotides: TGCGCCAGCAGCTCCGACGGACAGGGGGGCACTGAAGCTTTCTTT. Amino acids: CASSSDGQGGTEAFF.

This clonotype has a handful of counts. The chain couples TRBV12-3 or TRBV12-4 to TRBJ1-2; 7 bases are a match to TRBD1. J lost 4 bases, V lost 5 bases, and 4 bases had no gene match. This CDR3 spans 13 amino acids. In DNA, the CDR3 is TGTGCCAGCAGTGAGGGGGCAGTCTATGGCTACACCTTC. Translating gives CASSEGAVYGYTF.

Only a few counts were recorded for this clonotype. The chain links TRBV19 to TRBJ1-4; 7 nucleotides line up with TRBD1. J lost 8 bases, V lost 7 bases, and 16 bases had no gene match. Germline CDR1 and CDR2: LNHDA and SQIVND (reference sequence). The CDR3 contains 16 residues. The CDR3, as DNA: TGTGCCAGTACCGATGAGGGGGCCCCCCTATGGGAAAAACTGTTTTTT. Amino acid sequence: CASTDEGAPLWEKLFF.

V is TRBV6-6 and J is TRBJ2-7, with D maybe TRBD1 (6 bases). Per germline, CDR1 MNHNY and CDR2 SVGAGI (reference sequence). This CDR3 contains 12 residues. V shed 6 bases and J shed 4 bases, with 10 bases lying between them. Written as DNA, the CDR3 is TGTGCCAGCAGCCGTGACAGGTACGAGCAGTACTTC. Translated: CASSRDRYEQYF.

In DNA, the CDR3 is TGTGCCAGCTCACTACTGGACGGTGGCTACAATGAGCAGTTCTTC. Translated: CASSLLDGGYNEQFF. The rearrangement links TRBV18 to TRBJ2-1; D unclear. V dropped 4 bases and J dropped 3 bases, with 13 bases sitting between them. This CDR3 spans 15 amino acids. Germline values: CDR1 KGHSH, CDR2 LQKENI.

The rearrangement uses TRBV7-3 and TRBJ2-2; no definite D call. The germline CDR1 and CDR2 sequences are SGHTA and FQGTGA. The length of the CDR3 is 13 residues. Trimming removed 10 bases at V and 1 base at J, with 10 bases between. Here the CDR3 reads CATRSGNTGELFF. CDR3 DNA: TGTGCCACCCGATCAGGGAACACCGGGGAGCTGTTTTTT. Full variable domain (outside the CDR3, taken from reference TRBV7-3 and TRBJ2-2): GAGVSQTPSNKVTEKGKYVELRCDPISGHTALYWYRQSLGQGPEFLIYFQGTGAADDSGLPNDRFFAVRPEGSVSTLKIQRTERGDSAVYLCATRSGNTGELFFGEGSRLTVL.

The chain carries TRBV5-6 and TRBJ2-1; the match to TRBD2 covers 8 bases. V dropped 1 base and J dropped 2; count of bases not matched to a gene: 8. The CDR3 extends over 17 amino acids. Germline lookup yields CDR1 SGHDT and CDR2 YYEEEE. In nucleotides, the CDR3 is TGTGCCAGCAGCTTGTCCCCAGGGCGGGAGGCCTACAATGAGCAGTTCTTC. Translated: CASSLSPGREAYNEQFF.

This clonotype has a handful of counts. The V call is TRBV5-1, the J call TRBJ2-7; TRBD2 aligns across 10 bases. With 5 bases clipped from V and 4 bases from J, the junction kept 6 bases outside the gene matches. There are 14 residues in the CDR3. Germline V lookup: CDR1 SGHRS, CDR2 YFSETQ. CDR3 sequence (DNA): TGCGCCAGCAGACCTAGCGGGGGCCAGTACGAGCAGTACTTC. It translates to CASRPSGGQYEQYF. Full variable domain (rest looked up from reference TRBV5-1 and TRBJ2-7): KAGVTQTPRYLIKTRGQQVTLSCSPISGHRSVSWYQQTPGQGLQFLFEYFSETQRNKGNFPGRFSGRQFSNSRSEMNVSTLELGDSALYLCASRPSGGQYEQYFGPGTRLTVT.

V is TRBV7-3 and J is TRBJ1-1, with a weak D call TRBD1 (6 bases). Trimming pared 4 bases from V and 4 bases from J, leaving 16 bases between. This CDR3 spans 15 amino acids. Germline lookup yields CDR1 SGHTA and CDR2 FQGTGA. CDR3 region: CASSSEGGGITEAFF. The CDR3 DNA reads TGTGCCAGCAGCTCAGAAGGGGGGGGAATCACTGAAGCTTTCTTT. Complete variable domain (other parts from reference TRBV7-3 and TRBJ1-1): GAGVSQTPSNKVTEKGKYVELRCDPISGHTALYWYRQSLGQGPEFLIYFQGTGAADDSGLPNDRFFAVRPEGSVSTLKIQRTERGDSAVYLCASSSEGGGITEAFFGQGTRLTVV.

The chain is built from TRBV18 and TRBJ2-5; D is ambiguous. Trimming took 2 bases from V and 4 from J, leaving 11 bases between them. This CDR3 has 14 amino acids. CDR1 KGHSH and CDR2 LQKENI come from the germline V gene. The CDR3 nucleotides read TGTGCCAGCTCACCATCTATTTTGGGAGAGACCCAGTACTTC. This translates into CASSPSILGETQYF. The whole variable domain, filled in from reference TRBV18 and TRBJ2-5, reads NAGVMQNPRHLVRRRGQEARLRCSPMKGHSHVYWYRQLPEEGLKFMVYLQKENIIDESGMPKERFSAEFPKEGPSILRIQQVVRGDSAAYFCASSPSILGETQYFGPGTRLLVL.

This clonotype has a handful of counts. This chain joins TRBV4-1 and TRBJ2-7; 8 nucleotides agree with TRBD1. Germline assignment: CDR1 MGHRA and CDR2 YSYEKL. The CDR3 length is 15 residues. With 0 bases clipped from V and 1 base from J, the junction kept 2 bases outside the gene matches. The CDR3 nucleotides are TGCGCCAGCAGCCAAGAGTGGACAGGGTCCTACGAGCAGTACTTC. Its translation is CASSQEWTGSYEQYF.

This CDR3 is CATSLAGGTYEQYF. The CDR3 bases are TGTGCCACCAGTCTAGCGGGGGGAACCTACGAGCAGTACTTC. The rearrangement links TRBV15 to TRBJ2-7, with 11 bases identical to TRBD2. The V segment lost 6 bases and the J segment 2 bases; nucleotides outside the gene matches: 3. In germline, CDR1 is LNHNV, CDR2 YYDKDF (reference sequence). The CDR3 has 14 amino acids.

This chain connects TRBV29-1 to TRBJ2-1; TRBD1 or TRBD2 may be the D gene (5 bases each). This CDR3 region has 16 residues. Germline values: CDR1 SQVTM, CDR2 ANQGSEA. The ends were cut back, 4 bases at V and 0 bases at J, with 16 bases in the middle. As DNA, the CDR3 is TGCAGCGTTGGTCGGTGGGCAGGGAGCTCCTACAATGAGCAGTTCTTC. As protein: CSVGRWAGSSYNEQFF.

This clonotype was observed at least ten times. The CDR3 sequence is CASSFTGTAFTEAFF. The DNA for the CDR3 is TGCGCCAGCAGCTTCACCGGGACAGCATTCACTGAAGCTTTCTTT. This chain connects TRBV5-1 to TRBJ1-1, with 7 bases matching TRBD1. Trimming took 2 bases from V and 4 from J; bases not matched to a gene: 8. Germline V gene data show CDR1 as SGHRS and CDR2 as YFSETQ. The CDR3 has 15 amino acids.

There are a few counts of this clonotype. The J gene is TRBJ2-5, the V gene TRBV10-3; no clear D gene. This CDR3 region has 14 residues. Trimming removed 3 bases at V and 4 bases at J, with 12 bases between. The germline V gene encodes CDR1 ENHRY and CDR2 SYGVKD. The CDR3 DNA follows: TGTGCCATCAGTGACGGCAGTAGCCCAGAGACCCAGTACTTC. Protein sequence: CAISDGSSPETQYF.